A few counts support the clone carrying this T cell receptor beta chain. Unrecorded immune exposure was likely among donors, who were nominally healthy when sampled. This sample was included in a study of cytomegalovirus exposure and HLA in healthy donors. PCR used 60 Vbeta primers and 13 Jbeta primers. Here immunoSEQ multiplex PCR was the method, and the copy in TCRdb shows in-frame clones only, minus some. The data show a few hundred thousand clones, approximately 80% seen once. The germline gives CDR1 KGHSH, CDR2 LQKENI. The CDR3 is made up of 15 amino acids. J gave up 5 bases and V 6 bases, and 9 bases lay outside the gene matches.

The specimen sequenced was PBMCs. The chain couples TRBV18 to TRBJ1-4; 7 nucleotides agree with TRBD1. This sequence originates from a woman aged 55-75 years in good health and CMV-seropositive. Here the CDR3 DNA reads TGTGCCAGCTCCCCTCAAACAGGGGTGAATGAAAAACTGTTTTTT. Its protein is CASSPQTGVNEKLFF.